This T cell receptor beta chain was obtained from a study of patients and donors after allogeneic stem cell transplantation. Germline loops: CDR1 SGHDT, CDR2 YYEEEE. V was clipped by 1 base and J by 2 bases, with 21 bases between them. The CDR3 has 18 amino acids. This clonotype appeared many times. TCRdb re-called the RT-PCR reads through MiXCR, storing one row per CDR3 protein. In the table there are about 150,000 distinct CDR3 sequences, 24% of which are singletons. The source material was blood, either unsorted or a sorted T cell fraction (not recorded which). The rearrangement uses TRBV5-6 and TRBJ1-2; D is undetermined. The sequence was obtained from a human donor who was either an allogeneic HSCT recipient or a stem cell or donor lymphocyte infusion donor (not recorded which). It is not recorded whose cells these are; they may come from a transplant donor. The CDR3 nucleotides read TGTGCCAGCAGCTTGTCTCGGTATCTGGGCGTGGGAAACTATGGCTACACCTTC. It is translated as CASSLSRYLGVGNYGYTF.